This T cell receptor beta chain comes out of a study of T cells in Graves' hyperthyroidism and ophthalmopathy. The overall study: Sampling of peripheral blood happened at initial diagnosis, prior to any treatment.

Study-level results: Model predictions of ophthalmopathy came a median about 6.3 months before onset. Expanded thyroid clonotypes (above 0.001) were mostly also found in blood.

Isolation of PBMCs was performed on around 9.7 ml fresh peripheral blood. Between the trimmed V and J ends, which lost 6 bases and 6 bases, there was a span of 9 bases. The germline V gene encodes CDR1 DFQATT and CDR2 SNEGSKA (reference sequence). CDR3 length equals 10 residues. There are many counts of this clonotype. What it binds is unknown. Amplified TCR beta CDR3 regions came from RNA transcripts. The HTBI primer set drove a first-round RT-PCR of the TCR CDR3. TCRdb used MiXCR to reprocess the multiplex PCR reads, holding one entry per CDR3 protein. Of approximately 400,000 distinct CDR3 sequences listed, approximately 15% are singletons.

The V call is TRBV20-1, the J call TRBJ2-7; D unresolved. Sample: blood. This receptor was obtained from a woman aged 30 to 39 with Graves' ophthalmopathy. The CDR3 spells CSAESGEQYF. In DNA, the CDR3 is TGCAGTGCGGAAAGTGGCGAGCAGTACTTC.